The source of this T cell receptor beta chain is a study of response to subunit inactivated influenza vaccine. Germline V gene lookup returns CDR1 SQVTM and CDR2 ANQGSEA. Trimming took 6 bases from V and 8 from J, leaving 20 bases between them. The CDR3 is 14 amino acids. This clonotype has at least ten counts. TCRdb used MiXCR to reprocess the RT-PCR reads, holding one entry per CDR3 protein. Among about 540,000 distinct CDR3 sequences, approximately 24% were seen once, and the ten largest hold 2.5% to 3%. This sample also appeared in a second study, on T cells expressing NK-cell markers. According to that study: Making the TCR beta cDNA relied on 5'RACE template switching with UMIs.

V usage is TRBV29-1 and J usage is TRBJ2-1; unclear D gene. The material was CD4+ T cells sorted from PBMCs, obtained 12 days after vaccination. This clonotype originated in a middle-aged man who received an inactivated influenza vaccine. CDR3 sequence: CSVATPGLVHEQFF. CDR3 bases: TGCAGCGTAGCTACCCCGGGCCTAGTCCATGAGCAGTTCTTC.